These T cell receptor beta chains were read from a single sample in a study of Graves' ophthalmopathy and Graves' hyperthyroidism. Via MiXCR, TCRdb re-called the multiplex PCR reads, giving one row per CDR3 protein. This sample yields 240,000 or so distinct CDR3 sequences, of which around 50% are seen a single time; over 40% belongs to the top ten. Sequencing used peripheral blood. These receptors were taken from an adult man with Graves' ophthalmopathy. Each CDR3 is given with its conserved first and last residue. Fields, in order: V gene, J gene, clone size, D gene, CDR3 DNA, CDR3 protein. The D gene is left open where the match is weak. Clone size appears in some rows only: once, few, many, or a class for an expanded clone.

v_call: TRBV7-8
j_call: TRBJ1-5
clone_size: NA
d_call: TRBD1
cdr3_nt: TGTGCCAGCAGCGGACAGGGGTCACAGCCCCAGCATTTT
cdr3_aa: CASSGQGSQPQHF

v_call: TRBV7-6
j_call: TRBJ1-1
clone_size: few
d_call: NA
cdr3_nt: TGTGCCAGCAGCTTAGCGATGGGGGAGAAGGCTTTCTTT
cdr3_aa: CASSLAMGEKAFF

v_call: TRBV7-2
j_call: TRBJ2-3
clone_size: NA
d_call: NA
cdr3_nt: TGTGCCAGCAGCCTGTCTAGCACAGATACGCAGTATTTT
cdr3_aa: CASSLSSTDTQYF

v_call: TRBV2
j_call: TRBJ1-6
clone_size: NA
d_call: TRBD1
cdr3_nt: TGTGCCAGCAGCGCAGGGGGAAATTCACCCCTCCACTTT
cdr3_aa: CASSAGGNSPLHF

v_call: TRBV15
j_call: TRBJ2-5
clone_size: NA
d_call: NA
cdr3_nt: TGTGCCACCAGCAGAGCGATGGGGTTAGAGACCCAGTACTTC
cdr3_aa: CATSRAMGLETQYF

v_call: TRBV10-2
j_call: TRBJ2-5
clone_size: once
d_call: TRBD2
cdr3_nt: TGTGCCAGCAGTGAAGGGCGTAGCGGGGGGTTACAAGAGACCCAGTACTTC
cdr3_aa: CASSEGRSGGLQETQYF

v_call: TRBV4-2
j_call: TRBJ2-5
clone_size: once
d_call: TRBD2
cdr3_nt: TGTGCCAGCAGCCTAACCATCACTAGCGGCCAAGAGACCCAGTACTTC
cdr3_aa: CASSLTITSGQETQYF

v_call: TRBV20-1
j_call: TRBJ1-2
clone_size: many
d_call: NA
cdr3_nt: TGCAGTGCTAGACAGGGTGCCTCTGGCTACACCTTC
cdr3_aa: CSARQGASGYTF

v_call: TRBV5-1
j_call: TRBJ2-2
clone_size: NA
d_call: NA
cdr3_nt: TGCGCCAGCAGCTTGACAGGAGGCGGGGAGCTGTTTTTT
cdr3_aa: CASSLTGGGELFF

v_call: TRBV20-1
j_call: TRBJ2-5
clone_size: NA
d_call: NA
cdr3_nt: TGCAGTGCTCAAAGACAGGGAGGAGAGACCCAGTACTTC
cdr3_aa: CSAQRQGGETQYF

v_call: TRBV24-1
j_call: TRBJ2-6
clone_size: few
d_call: NA
cdr3_nt: TGTGCCACCAGTGACAGGGACGCGGTTTCTGGGGCCAACGTCCTGACTTTC
cdr3_aa: CATSDRDAVSGANVLTF

v_call: TRBV6-5
j_call: TRBJ1-5
clone_size: few
d_call: NA
cdr3_nt: TGTGCCAGCAGTCCTCGACCACATAGCAATCAGCCCCAGCATTTT
cdr3_aa: CASSPRPHSNQPQHF

v_call: TRBV7-2
j_call: TRBJ2-5
clone_size: NA
d_call: NA
cdr3_nt: TGTGCCAGCAGCTTTTCTGGGGCGTCCCAAGAGACCCAGTACTTC
cdr3_aa: CASSFSGASQETQYF

v_call: TRBV7-2
j_call: TRBJ2-7
clone_size: NA
d_call: TRBD1
cdr3_nt: TGTGCCAGCAGCTTAGCGGGACAGGGTACCTACGAGCAGTACTTC
cdr3_aa: CASSLAGQGTYEQYF

v_call: TRBV2
j_call: TRBJ1-1
clone_size: NA
d_call: NA
cdr3_nt: TGTGCCAGCAGTCCCCGGGACACCCAGAACACTGAAGCTTTCTTT
cdr3_aa: CASSPRDTQNTEAFF

v_call: TRBV12-3/TRBV12-4
j_call: TRBJ1-1
clone_size: NA
d_call: NA
cdr3_nt: TGTGCCAGCAGTTTAGGGCCTGATACAGGGGCTTTCTTT
cdr3_aa: CASSLGPDTGAFF

v_call: TRBV29-1
j_call: TRBJ2-2
clone_size: many
d_call: NA
cdr3_nt: TGCAGCGTTGGGGGCGGGGAGCTGTTTTTT
cdr3_aa: CSVGGGELFF

v_call: TRBV15
j_call: TRBJ2-7
clone_size: NA
d_call: TRBD2
cdr3_nt: TGTGCCACCAGCAAGGGGGCGGCTAGCGGGACTACCTACGAGCAGTACTTC
cdr3_aa: CATSKGAASGTTYEQYF

v_call: TRBV3-1
j_call: TRBJ2-5
clone_size: NA
d_call: NA
cdr3_nt: TGTGCCAGCAGCCAAGTTGCGACCAAAGAGACCCAGTACTTC
cdr3_aa: CASSQVATKETQYF

v_call: TRBV12-3/TRBV12-4
j_call: TRBJ1-4
clone_size: NA
d_call: TRBD1
cdr3_nt: TGTGCCAGCAGTTTGTCAGGGGGCTTTGAAAAACTGTTTTTT
cdr3_aa: CASSLSGGFEKLFF

v_call: TRBV5-8
j_call: TRBJ1-1
clone_size: few
d_call: NA
cdr3_nt: TGTGCCAGCAGCCCCCGGAGGGTGAACACTGAAGCTTTCTTT
cdr3_aa: CASSPRRVNTEAFF

v_call: TRBV2
j_call: TRBJ1-1
clone_size: few
d_call: TRBD1
cdr3_nt: TGTGCCAGCAGTTCCAGTGGGACAGGATACACTGAAGCTTTCTTT
cdr3_aa: CASSSSGTGYTEAFF

v_call: TRBV5-1
j_call: TRBJ1-4
clone_size: NA
d_call: NA
cdr3_nt: TGCGCCAGCAGCTTGGGGTCGCGGTTTACTAATGAAAAACTGTTTTTT
cdr3_aa: CASSLGSRFTNEKLFF

v_call: TRBV19
j_call: TRBJ1-2
clone_size: few
d_call: NA
cdr3_nt: TGTGCCAGTAGTATATCCGCGTACTATGGCTACACCTTC
cdr3_aa: CASSISAYYGYTF

v_call: TRBV24-1
j_call: TRBJ1-2
clone_size: many
d_call: TRBD1
cdr3_nt: TGTGCCACCAGTGCCCTGACAGGGGAGAACTATGGCTACACCTTC
cdr3_aa: CATSALTGENYGYTF

v_call: TRBV7-2
j_call: TRBJ2-5
clone_size: NA
d_call: NA
cdr3_nt: TGTGCCAGCAGCCCCGGGAGAACGGAGACCCAGTACTTC
cdr3_aa: CASSPGRTETQYF

v_call: TRBV7-9
j_call: TRBJ2-7
clone_size: NA
d_call: NA
cdr3_nt: TGTGCCAGCAGCCTGAAGCTCGACGAGCAGTACTTC
cdr3_aa: CASSLKLDEQYF

v_call: TRBV2
j_call: TRBJ1-4
clone_size: NA
d_call: NA
cdr3_nt: TGTGCCAGCAGCGCGGGGGCAACTAATGAAAAACTGTTTTTT
cdr3_aa: CASSAGATNEKLFF

v_call: TRBV29-1
j_call: TRBJ2-5
clone_size: NA
d_call: NA
cdr3_nt: TGCAGCCTTAAGGACCGCGGAGGGGAAGAGACCCAGTACTTC
cdr3_aa: CSLKDRGGEETQYF

v_call: TRBV5-5
j_call: TRBJ2-5
clone_size: NA
d_call: TRBD1
cdr3_nt: TGTGCCAGCCGGGACAGGGACCAAGAGACCCAGTACTTC
cdr3_aa: CASRDRDQETQYF

v_call: TRBV5-8
j_call: TRBJ2-7
clone_size: few
d_call: NA
cdr3_nt: TGTGCCAGCAGCTTGCAGGCAGGGGACTCCTACGAGCAGTACTTC
cdr3_aa: CASSLQAGDSYEQYF

v_call: TRBV5-1
j_call: TRBJ1-4
clone_size: NA
d_call: NA
cdr3_nt: TGCGCCAGCAGCTTGGAAAGGGGGGCTAATGAAAAACTGTTTTTT
cdr3_aa: CASSLERGANEKLFF

v_call: TRBV6-5
j_call: TRBJ2-2
clone_size: NA
d_call: TRBD2
cdr3_nt: TGTGCCAGCAGTTACGGACTAGCGGAGGTCGGGGAGCTGTTTTTT
cdr3_aa: CASSYGLAEVGELFF

v_call: TRBV6-6
j_call: TRBJ2-2
clone_size: NA
d_call: NA
cdr3_nt: TGTGCCAGCAGGCCGCTTACGAACACCGGGGAGCTGTTTTTT
cdr3_aa: CASRPLTNTGELFF

v_call: TRBV7-2
j_call: TRBJ2-5
clone_size: once
d_call: NA
cdr3_nt: TGTGCCAGCAGCGGAGGGACGAACACTTGGGCGGAGACCCAGTACTTC
cdr3_aa: CASSGGTNTWAETQYF

v_call: TRBV10-3
j_call: TRBJ2-5
clone_size: NA
d_call: NA
cdr3_nt: TGTGCCATTGCGCCCCAGGGGACTTGGGAGACCCAGTACTTC
cdr3_aa: CAIAPQGTWETQYF

v_call: TRBV2
j_call: TRBJ1-1
clone_size: many
d_call: NA
cdr3_nt: TGTGCCAGCAGTGCAGGCAGGGCGGTAGAAGCTTTCTTT
cdr3_aa: CASSAGRAVEAFF

v_call: TRBV7-2
j_call: TRBJ1-2
clone_size: NA
d_call: NA
cdr3_nt: TGTGCCAGCAGTTTAAGAGTCGGTTCCCTCTATGGCTACACCTTC
cdr3_aa: CASSLRVGSLYGYTF

v_call: TRBV20-1
j_call: TRBJ2-7
clone_size: NA
d_call: TRBD1
cdr3_nt: TGCAGTGCTCGAACAGGGGGCGCGAACTACGAGCAGTACTTC
cdr3_aa: CSARTGGANYEQYF

v_call: TRBV7-2
j_call: TRBJ2-6
clone_size: NA
d_call: NA
cdr3_nt: TGTGCCAGCAGCCGATACAGGGAATCTGGGGCCAACGTCCTGACTTTC
cdr3_aa: CASSRYRESGANVLTF

v_call: TRBV24-1
j_call: TRBJ2-7
clone_size: NA
d_call: NA
cdr3_nt: TGTGCCACCAGTGACGGCAGCGAGCAGTACTTC
cdr3_aa: CATSDGSEQYF

v_call: TRBV6-6
j_call: TRBJ1-1
clone_size: NA
d_call: NA
cdr3_nt: TGTGCCAGCAACCTAGGGGGGACTGAAGCTTTCTTT
cdr3_aa: CASNLGGTEAFF

v_call: TRBV6-5
j_call: TRBJ2-6
clone_size: few
d_call: TRBD1
cdr3_nt: TGTGCCAGCAGTTACCGCGGGACAGGGGGATTTGGGGCCAACGTCCTGACTTTC
cdr3_aa: CASSYRGTGGFGANVLTF

v_call: TRBV10-3
j_call: TRBJ2-7
clone_size: NA
d_call: TRBD2
cdr3_nt: TGTACCATCAGTGACCCGGGGGGGGCCGAGCAGTACTTC
cdr3_aa: CTISDPGGAEQYF

v_call: TRBV24-1
j_call: TRBJ1-4
clone_size: NA
d_call: TRBD1
cdr3_nt: TGTGCCACCAGTGATAAACAGGGGAATGAAAAACTGTTTTTT
cdr3_aa: CATSDKQGNEKLFF

v_call: TRBV20-1
j_call: TRBJ2-5
clone_size: NA
d_call: TRBD1
cdr3_nt: TGCAGTGCCCTGGGACAGATTGAGACCCAGTACTTC
cdr3_aa: CSALGQIETQYF

v_call: TRBV19
j_call: TRBJ1-5
clone_size: many
d_call: NA
cdr3_nt: TGTGCCAGCCGGACGGAGGATAATCAGCCCCAGCATTTT
cdr3_aa: CASRTEDNQPQHF

v_call: TRBV5-6
j_call: TRBJ2-5
clone_size: NA
d_call: TRBD1
cdr3_nt: TGTGCCAGCAGCAATGACAGGGGCAAAGAGACCCAGTACTTC
cdr3_aa: CASSNDRGKETQYF

v_call: TRBV6-6
j_call: TRBJ1-5
clone_size: few
d_call: NA
cdr3_nt: TGTGCCAGCACCCTGATACAGGGTGGCAATCAGCCCCAGCATTTT
cdr3_aa: CASTLIQGGNQPQHF